This T cell receptor (beta chain) was recorded in a study of early T cells in non-severe SARS-CoV-2 infection. Study as a whole: Chains from this unsorted whole-blood bulk RNA could not be paired.

The protocol attached unique molecular identifiers to individual cDNA molecules. TCRdb re-analysed the 5' RACE reads in MiXCR, keeping a single row per CDR3 protein. The sample gives about 30,000 distinct CDR3 sequences, roughly 5% of which show up once; 5% to 7.5% is in the top ten. This clonotype has ten or more counts. Its matching antigen is unknown. Study-wide findings and caveats: Clonotype matching in VDJdb favored anti-spike CD8 responses and did not capture private and CD4 specificities.

The origin of this receptor is an adult who was a healthcare worker with PCR-confirmed SARS-CoV-2 infection or an uninfected control (not recorded which). Sequencing used whole blood.

The CDR3 loop is CASSQDFGLAGTADTQYF. The CDR3 nucleotides are TGTGCCAGCAGCCAAGATTTTGGGCTAGCGGGGACGGCAGATACGCAGTATTTT. The chain links TRBV4-2 to TRBJ2-3, with 9 bases matching TRBD2. Germline lookup yields CDR1 LGHNA and CDR2 YNFKEQ. The ends lost 0 bases at V and 4 bases at J; junction bases unmatched: 11. The CDR3 totals 18 residues.